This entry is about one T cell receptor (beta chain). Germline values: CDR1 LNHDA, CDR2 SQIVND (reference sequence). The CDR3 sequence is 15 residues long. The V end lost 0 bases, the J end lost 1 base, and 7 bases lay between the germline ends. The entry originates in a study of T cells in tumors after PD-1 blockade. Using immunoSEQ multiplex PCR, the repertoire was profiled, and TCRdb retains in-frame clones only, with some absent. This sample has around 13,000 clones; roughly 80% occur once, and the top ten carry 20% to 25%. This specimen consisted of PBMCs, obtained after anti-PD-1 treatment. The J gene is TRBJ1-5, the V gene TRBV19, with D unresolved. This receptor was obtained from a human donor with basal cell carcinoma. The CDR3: CASSIDRSSNQPQHF. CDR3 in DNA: TGTGCCAGTAGTATAGATCGCTCAAGCAATCAGCCCCAGCATTTT.